This paragraph covers one T cell receptor beta chain sequence. The CDR3 carries no conserved terminal phenylalanine or tryptophan, so it likely arises from a read error. The sample belongs to a study of tumor and adjacent non-tumor tissue in lung cancer. The template was RNA from unsorted bulk tissue. Distant lung tissue was collected more than 3 cm away from the tumor edge. TCRbeta libraries were built with three rounds of nested PCR, modified from ARM-PCR. MiXCR, applied by TCRdb to the multiplex PCR reads, yields one record per CDR3 protein. The sample includes tens of thousands of distinct CDR3 sequences, less than 75% of them seen just once. Germline assignment: CDR1 DFQATT and CDR2 SNEGSKA (reference sequence). The CDR3 contains 17 residues.

The sequencing input was distant non-tumor lung tissue. The receptor was isolated from a woman aged 50 to 60 with non-small cell lung cancer. This chain links TRBV20-1 with TRBJ1-5; 12 bases match TRBD1. The CDR3 sequence: CSAAGTGGVLSNQSQHI. CDR3 nucleotides: TGCAGTGCTGCTGGGACAGGGGGCGTCCTGAGCAATCAGTCCCAGCATATT.